These 32 T cell receptor beta chains were all obtained from the same sample, sequenced in a study of OX40 agonist ivuxolimab in advanced cancers. Profiled with immunoSEQ multiplex PCR; TCRdb holds only in-frame clones, not every one. In the table there are about 35,000 clones, less than 90% of which are singletons. Sample: CD4+ or CD8+ T cells sorted from blood, taken in a trial of the OX40 agonist ivuxolimab. The receptors were gathered from an adult with an advanced solid tumor such as melanoma, head and neck, liver or kidney cancer.

The chain is built from TRBV29-1 and TRBJ1-5; 7 positions agree with TRBD1. CDR1 and CDR2 (germline): SQVTM, ANQGSEA. V lost 8 bases and J lost 1; bases outside the gene matches: 5. The CDR3 covers 13 residues. The CDR3 sequence: CSIKQGSNQPQHF. The DNA for the CDR3 is TGCAGCATAAAACAGGGGAGCAATCAGCCCCAGCATTTT. Using reference TRBV29-1 and TRBJ1-5 for the parts outside the CDR3, the full variable domain is SAVISQKPSRDICQRGTSLTIQCQVDSQVTMMFWYRQQPGQSLTLIATANQGSEATYESGFVIDKFPISRPNLTFSTLTVSNMSPEDSSIYLCSIKQGSNQPQHFGDGTRLSIL.

The J gene is TRBJ1-3, the V gene TRBV18, with a possible D match to TRBD1 (5 bases). V was cut by 1 base and J by 0 bases, with 16 bases left in between. The CDR3 extends over 18 amino acids. Germline V gene lookup returns CDR1 KGHSH and CDR2 LQKENI. As DNA, the CDR3 is TGTGCCAGCTCACCACAAATCGCGTCAGGGAGCTCTGGAAACACCATATATTTT. Translation: CASSPQIASGSSGNTIYF.

The chain has TRBV5-1 and TRBJ2-2; 7 nucleotides agree with TRBD2. The CDR3 has 16 residues. The junction had 5 bases not matched to a gene; V was cut back by 2 bases and J by 1 base. The germline V gene encodes CDR1 SGHRS and CDR2 YFSETQ. The CDR3 here is CASSFPGGKNTGELFF. DNA for the CDR3: TGCGCCAGCAGCTTCCCGGGGGGTAAGAACACCGGGGAGCTGTTTTTT.

The rearrangement links TRBV5-6 to TRBJ2-7; D tentatively fits TRBD1 or TRBD2 (5 bases each). The CDR3 consists of 17 residues. Trimming took off 4 bases at V and 0 bases at J, with 20 bases between the two ends. Germline V CDR1 and CDR2: SGHDT, YYEEEE. The chain's CDR3 is CASSPWGNGIFSYEQYF. The CDR3 DNA follows: TGTGCCAGCAGCCCGTGGGGGAACGGGATCTTCTCCTACGAGCAGTACTTC.

The table lists this clone with a count of one. The same CDR3 can be traced to other DNA sequences in this sample. The chain carries TRBV2 and TRBJ1-2; possible D gene TRBD1, 6 bases. V was trimmed by 3 bases and J by 8 bases, leaving 16 bases between them. Germline loops: CDR1 SNHLY, CDR2 FYNNEI. The CDR3 contains 14 residues. CDR3 residues: CASSDPRGARGYTF. As DNA, the CDR3 is TGTGCCAGCAGTGACCCCCGGGGGGCGCGAGGCTACACCTTC.

This chain joins TRBV28 and TRBJ2-1; a weak D match, TRBD1 (7 bases). The germline gives CDR1 MDHEN, CDR2 SYDVKM. The CDR3 spans 14 residues. Deletions cut 2 bases from V and 9 bases from J, with 14 bases between. The CDR3 DNA reads as TGTGCCAGCAGTTTAAGGCAGGGGGGATCTGAGCAGTTCTTC. It translates to CASSLRQGGSEQFF.

The V and J genes are TRBV5-1 and TRBJ2-5; D might be TRBD2 (6 bases). V lost 7 bases and J 2 bases, leaving 15 bases between the germline ends. The CDR3 runs 14 residues. Germline V gene lookup returns CDR1 SGHRS and CDR2 YFSETQ. This CDR3 reads CASASVGGQETQYF. The DNA for the CDR3 is TGCGCCAGCGCCAGTGTGGGGGGTCAAGAGACCCAGTACTTC. The entire variable domain, with the rest obtained from reference TRBV5-1 and TRBJ2-5, is as follows: KAGVTQTPRYLIKTRGQQVTLSCSPISGHRSVSWYQQTPGQGLQFLFEYFSETQRNKGNFPGRFSGRQFSNSRSEMNVSTLELGDSALYLCASASVGGQETQYFGPGTRLLVL.

The chain employs TRBV7-9 and TRBJ2-1, with 9 bases fitting TRBD2. From germline, CDR1 is SEHNR and CDR2 FQNEAQ (reference sequence). V dropped 5 bases and J dropped 6; count of bases not matched to a gene: 8. The CDR3 is 15 amino acids. The CDR3 reads CASSGSGLAFNEQFF. CDR3 DNA sequence: TGTGCCAGCAGCGGATCGGGACTAGCTTTCAATGAGCAGTTCTTC.

The CDR3 loop is CASSPGTSGKAQFF. The DNA of the CDR3 is TGTGCCAGCAGTCCCGGGACTAGCGGGAAGGCGCAGTTCTTC. The rearrangement joins TRBV6-5 to TRBJ2-1; 13 bases match TRBD2. There are 14 residues in the CDR3. Per germline, CDR1 MNHEY and CDR2 SVGAGI. Trimming at V came to 5 bases and at J to 12 bases, leaving 7 bases not matched to a gene.

V and J are TRBV6-1 and TRBJ2-7; D perhaps matches TRBD1 (5 bases). In germline, CDR1 is MNHNS, CDR2 SASEGT. Trimming took 8 bases from V and 6 from J, leaving 11 bases between them. The CDR3 runs 11 residues. The CDR3 loop reads CASQGYGEQYF. In DNA form, the CDR3 reads TGTGCCAGCCAGGGCTATGGCGAGCAGTACTTC.

The chain employs TRBV19 and TRBJ2-3; D gene uncertain. CDR1 and CDR2 (germline): LNHDA, SQIVND (reference sequence). V lost 3 bases and J 2 bases, leaving 12 bases between the germline ends. The CDR3 runs 15 residues. Here the CDR3 DNA reads TGTGCCAGTAGTATTGGGCAGCAACCCACAGATACGCAGTATTTT. It encodes CASSIGQQPTDTQYF. Combining the CDR3 with reference TRBV19 and TRBJ2-3 gives the whole variable domain DGGITQSPKYLFRKEGQNVTLSCEQNLNHDAMYWYRQDPGQGLRLIYYSQIVNDFQKGDIAEGYSVSREKKESFPLTVTSAQKNPTAFYLCASSIGQQPTDTQYFGPGTRLTVL.

The chain combines TRBV6-1 with TRBJ2-3; D is uncertain. Germline V gene sequence: CDR1 MNHNS, CDR2 SASEGT. This CDR3 contains 15 residues. V was pared by 0 bases and J by 4 bases, with 11 bases between. For the CDR3, the DNA is TGTGCCAGCAGTGAAGCGGTAATTCAGGCAGATACGCAGTATTTT. This gives the protein CASSEAVIQADTQYF.

The chain couples TRBV6-6 to TRBJ1-5, with 10 bases matching TRBD1. The CDR3 runs 14 residues. The V segment lost 8 bases and the J segment 7 bases; nucleotides outside the gene matches: 8. Germline loops: CDR1 MNHNY, CDR2 SVGAGI (reference sequence). The CDR3 DNA reads TGTGCCAGCGGAAGACAGGGGGCCGGCCAGCCCCAGCATTTT. Its translation: CASGRQGAGQPQHF.

The chain employs TRBV5-1 and TRBJ2-3; 9 nucleotides match TRBD2. The CDR3 loop spans 16 amino acids. The germline gives CDR1 SGHRS, CDR2 YFSETQ. The J segment lost 1 base and the V segment lost 2 bases, leaving 5 bases of the junction unmatched. For the CDR3, the DNA is TGCGCCAGCAGCTTTTCGCTAGCGGGACGCACAGATACGCAGTATTTT. This gives the protein CASSFSLAGRTDTQYF.

This chain connects TRBV18 to TRBJ1-2; 9 positions agree with TRBD1. Trimming took 3 bases from V and 8 from J; bases not matched to a gene: 7. CDR3 length: 14 amino acids. The V gene's germline CDR1 is KGHSH and CDR2 LQKENI. This chain's CDR3 is CASSPDRGGGGYTF. CDR3 DNA sequence: TGTGCCAGCTCACCGGACAGGGGAGGCGGGGGCTACACCTTC.

The chain couples TRBV4-2 to TRBJ1-4, with unresolved D. The germline V and J ends were trimmed by 3 bases and 5 bases, with 10 bases remaining between them. From germline, CDR1 is LGHNA and CDR2 YNFKEQ. This CDR3 region has 14 residues. CDR3 sequence reads: CASSQQILNEKLFF. As DNA, the CDR3 is TGTGCCAGCAGCCAGCAGATACTGAATGAAAAACTGTTTTTT.

The chain is built from TRBV6-5 and TRBJ1-2; D possibly corresponds to TRBD1 (5 bases). CDR1 is MNHEY, CDR2 SVGAGI, per germline. This CDR3 comprises 14 residues. V dropped 6 bases and J dropped 4 bases, with 15 bases sitting between them. The CDR3 nucleotides are TGTGCCAGCAGGGGGAGGGGAAGGGGCTATGGCTACACCTTC. This translates into CASRGRGRGYGYTF.

This chain joins TRBV19 and TRBJ2-7; D ambiguous. CDR3 length: 15 amino acids. Germline CDR1 reads LNHDA; CDR2 reads SQIVND (reference sequence). The ends were cut back, 2 bases at V and 7 bases at J, with 18 bases in the middle. The CDR3 region is CASSIQTSRYEEQYF. CDR3 nucleotides: TGTGCCAGTAGTATACAGACCTCTCGCTACGAAGAGCAGTACTTC.

This clone was recorded a few times. This rearrangement joins TRBV29-1 to TRBJ1-2; TRBD1 aligns across 7 bases. Germline assignment: CDR1 SQVTM and CDR2 ANQGSEA. This CDR3 has 13 amino acids. J lost 0 bases, V lost 7 bases, and 5 bases had no gene match. The CDR3 DNA is TGCAGCGCTAGACAGGGAGCTAACTATGGCTACACCTTC. It encodes CSARQGANYGYTF.

This clone was detected only a few times. This rearrangement joins TRBV7-2 to TRBJ2-3; possibly TRBD1 for D (6 bases). The CDR3 has 16 amino acids. Germline V gives CDR1 SGHTA, CDR2 FQGNSA. V shed 2 bases and J shed 6 bases, with 18 bases lying between them. The CDR3 protein is CASSLLILHREDTQYF. CDR3 coding DNA: TGTGCCAGCAGCTTACTGATCTTACACAGGGAGGATACGCAGTATTTT.

The chain employs TRBV6-5 and TRBJ1-1; D is unresolved. V was pared by 1 base and J by 4 bases, with 10 bases between. This CDR3 comprises 14 residues. Germline assignment: CDR1 MNHEY and CDR2 SVGAGI. The CDR3 loop is CASSYLARSTEAFF. The CDR3 DNA reads as TGTGCCAGCAGTTACTTAGCCCGGAGCACTGAAGCTTTCTTT.

The V gene is TRBV11-2, the J gene TRBJ2-3, with D perhaps TRBD1 (5 bases). Trimming removed 0 bases from V and 9 bases from J, with 16 bases in between. Per germline, CDR1 SGHAT and CDR2 FQNNGV. The CDR3 is 15 residues long. DNA for the CDR3: TGTGCCAGCAGCTTAGAATTGCGGCGCTGGGGCACGCAGTATTTT. Amino acids: CASSLELRRWGTQYF.

The J gene is TRBJ1-1, the V gene TRBV11-2; no clear D. The germline CDR1 and CDR2 sequences are SGHAT and FQNNGV. The CDR3 sequence is 14 residues long. The V end lost 1 base, the J end lost 0 bases, and 6 bases lay between the germline ends. DNA of the CDR3: TGTGCCAGCAGCTTAGTCACGGTGAACACTGAAGCTTTCTTT. Protein product: CASSLVTVNTEAFF.

The chain has TRBV7-9 and TRBJ1-4; 8 nucleotides align to TRBD1. CDR3 length equals 14 residues. From germline, CDR1 is SEHNR and CDR2 FQNEAQ (reference sequence). The V segment lost 5 bases and the J segment 8 bases; nucleotides outside the gene matches: 7. CDR3 coding DNA: TGTGCCAGCAGCCAAGGACAGGGACGAGAAAAACTGTTTTTT. Protein sequence: CASSQGQGREKLFF.

This chain links TRBV19 with TRBJ2-3; 10 nucleotides agree with TRBD2. This CDR3 has 17 residues. V gave up 6 bases and J gave up 2 bases; unmatched junction bases: 11. Germline V gene sequence: CDR1 LNHDA, CDR2 SQIVND (reference sequence). The CDR3 nucleotides are TGTGCCAGTAGCCCTAGCTCGACTAGCGGGTCCACAGATACGCAGTATTTT. The encoded protein is CASSPSSTSGSTDTQYF.

The chain joins TRBV11-2 to TRBJ1-4, with 7 positions matching TRBD1. Germline V gene lookup returns CDR1 SGHAT and CDR2 FQNNGV. After removal of 5 bases from V and 5 bases from J, the junction contained 5 bases not matched to a gene. This CDR3 contains 14 residues. CDR3 sequence reads: CASSPPGGNEKLFF. The CDR3 nucleotides are TGTGCCAGCAGCCCTCCAGGGGGGAATGAAAAACTGTTTTTT.

V and J are TRBV5-1 and TRBJ2-1, with TRBD2 matching 10 bases. J lost 0 bases, V lost 3 bases, and 6 bases had no gene match. This CDR3 is built from 17 residues. Germline values: CDR1 SGHRS, CDR2 YFSETQ. DNA for the CDR3: TGCGCCAGCAGCTCCAACCCTAGCGGGAGCTCCTACAATGAGCAGTTCTTC. Translated: CASSSNPSGSSYNEQFF.

The chain combines TRBV19 with TRBJ1-5, with a possible D match to TRBD1 (6 bases). The CDR3 consists of 17 residues. Trimming cost V 3 bases and J 1 base, with 16 bases left between them. Germline CDR1 and CDR2: LNHDA and SQIVND (reference sequence). The CDR3 DNA sequence: TGTGCCAGTAGTATGAAGGGGGGGCTCGTCAGCAATCAGCCCCAGCATTTT. It yields the protein CASSMKGGLVSNQPQHF. The variable domain in full, completed from reference TRBV19 and TRBJ1-5, reads DGGITQSPKYLFRKEGQNVTLSCEQNLNHDAMYWYRQDPGQGLRLIYYSQIVNDFQKGDIAEGYSVSREKKESFPLTVTSAQKNPTAFYLCASSMKGGLVSNQPQHFGDGTRLSIL.

The chain recombines TRBV28 with TRBJ1-6; D possibly corresponds to TRBD1 (5 bases). Trimming cost V 5 bases and J 14 bases, with 19 bases left between them. The CDR3 extends over 14 amino acids. Germline assignment: CDR1 MDHEN and CDR2 SYDVKM. The CDR3 protein is CASSTPGPHLALHF. The CDR3 DNA reads TGTGCCAGCAGTACCCCAGGGCCCCATTTGGCCCTCCACTTT.

This chain links TRBV4-1 with TRBJ2-4; maybe TRBD1 (6 bases). Per germline, CDR1 MGHRA and CDR2 YSYEKL. The V end lost 6 bases, the J end lost 4 bases, and 19 bases lay between the germline ends. The CDR3 spans 16 residues. The CDR3 DNA reads as TGCGCCAGCAGTCCAAGAGGGGACACACTAAAAAACATTCAGTACTTC. It specifies CASSPRGDTLKNIQYF.

This chain connects TRBV16 to TRBJ1-5; tentatively, D is TRBD1 (6 bases). The V and J ends lost 2 bases and 0 bases respectively, with 11 bases between them. The CDR3 consists of 16 residues. CDR1 KGHSY and CDR2 FQNENV come from the germline V gene. CDR3 protein: CASSQTTGSSNQPQHF. The CDR3 region has the DNA TGTGCCAGCAGCCAAACCACAGGGTCTAGCAATCAGCCCCAGCATTTT.

This chain links TRBV28 with TRBJ2-7; 11 positions match TRBD2. Germline trimming cut 3 bases from V and 4 bases from J; bases unmatched to any gene: 11. Germline CDR1 reads MDHEN; CDR2 reads SYDVKM. The CDR3 covers 17 residues. CDR3 residues: CASSFPHTGTSGYEQYF. CDR3 nucleotide sequence: TGTGCCAGCAGTTTCCCTCATACCGGGACTAGCGGATACGAGCAGTACTTC.